These 20 T cell receptor beta chains were all obtained from the same sample, sequenced in a study of beta chain features in type 1 diabetes. Whole-study results and caveats: Moderate but significant shortening of TCRB CDR3s was recorded in all four CD4+ subsets from Type 1 diabetes patients.

Of the isolated RNA, all was reverse transcribed, and so the sequenced material was expressed TCRB transcripts. TCRdb keeps only in-frame clones here, not all; method: immunoSEQ multiplex PCR. The sample holds around 690,000 clones, roughly 12% seen once. These receptors have no known antigen. Input material: naive CD4+ T cells from blood. The receptors shown here come from a man aged 25 to 40 with type 1 diabetes.

The J gene is TRBJ1-2, the V gene TRBV11-1, with D hard to call. The CDR3 has 14 residues. V dropped 5 bases and J dropped 7 bases, with 17 bases sitting between them. Germline V gene data show CDR1 as SGHAT and CDR2 as FQDESV (reference sequence). CDR3: CASSHLVGRGGYTF. DNA for the CDR3: TGTGCCAGCAGCCATCTCGTGGGGAGAGGTGGCTACACCTTC.

There are a few counts of this clone. This rearrangement joins TRBV5-1 to TRBJ2-3; 8 bases fit TRBD1. Unmatched junction bases numbered 12, after V lost 4 bases and J lost 5 bases. Germline assignment: CDR1 SGHRS and CDR2 YFSETQ. The CDR3 loop spans 16 amino acids. As DNA, the CDR3 is TGCGCCAGCAGCCCAGCCCTCAGGGGGCATAGAGATACGCAGTATTTT. Residues: CASSPALRGHRDTQYF.

This clone turned up a few times. This rearrangement joins TRBV21-1 to TRBJ2-7; the D call TRBD1 from the table was never checked on the DNA. TRBV21-1 is noted as a pseudogene. The CDR3 is 17 residues long. CDR3 in amino acids: CASSMKGRGCSSYEQYF. The CDR3 DNA reads TGTGCCAGCAGCATGAAAGGCAGGGGGTGTAGTTCCTACGAGCAGTACTTC.

This chain joins TRBV7-2 and TRBJ1-2; perhaps TRBD1 as D (5 bases). V lost 5 bases to trimming and J lost 4 bases, with 11 bases between them. Germline V lookup: CDR1 SGHTA, CDR2 FQGNSA. This CDR3 region has 13 residues. The CDR3: CASSPNDSYGYTF. The CDR3 DNA reads as TGTGCCAGCAGCCCTAACGACAGCTATGGCTACACCTTC.

This clone was found a few times. The rearrangement joins TRBV10-1 to TRBJ2-3; D is unclear. V was cut by 0 bases and J by 10 bases, with 14 bases left in between. Germline V gene sequence: CDR1 WNHNN, CDR2 SYGVQD (reference sequence). The CDR3 is 14 residues long. The chain's CDR3 is CASSESLQSLSQYF. The CDR3 bases are TGCGCCAGCAGTGAGTCCCTCCAGTCTTTATCGCAGTATTTT.

The V gene is TRBV2, the J gene TRBJ2-3, with TRBD2 identical over 7 bases. This CDR3 spans 14 amino acids. V lost 7 bases to trimming and J lost 2 bases; unmatched junction nucleotides: 6. Germline V gene lookup returns CDR1 SNHLY and CDR2 FYNNEI. CDR3 residues: CASTASGDTDTQYF. The CDR3 nucleotides are TGTGCCAGCACTGCTAGCGGTGACACAGATACGCAGTATTTT.

This sequence joins TRBV5-1 and TRBJ1-2; D might be TRBD1 (6 bases). Germline V gene sequence: CDR1 SGHRS, CDR2 YFSETQ. The CDR3 has 12 amino acids. Trimming shortened V by 2 bases and J by 6 bases, and 8 bases separated the two germline ends. CDR3 residues: CASSLQGNGYTF. CDR3 bases: TGCGCCAGCAGCTTACAGGGAAATGGCTACACCTTC.

This clone appeared a few times. Other DNA sequences of this sample code for an identical CDR3. V and J are TRBV6-5 and TRBJ2-7; TRBD1 agrees at 8 bases. CDR3 length: 15 residues. Germline lookup yields CDR1 MNHEY and CDR2 SVGAGI. Germline trimming cut 0 bases from V and 1 base from J; bases unmatched to any gene: 2. The CDR3 DNA reads as TGTGCCAGCAGTTACTCCGGGACAGGATCCTACGAGCAGTACTTC. Its translation is CASSYSGTGSYEQYF.

As DNA, the CDR3 is TGTGCCTGGAGTGTCATGGGACACCGAAATCAGCCCCAGCATTTT. The encoded protein is CAWSVMGHRNQPQHF. This chain connects TRBV30 to TRBJ1-5, with D possibly being TRBD1 (6 bases). Germline V gene data show CDR1 as GTSNPN and CDR2 as SVGIG (reference sequence). Deletions cut 0 bases from V and 4 bases from J, with 13 bases between. The CDR3 has 15 residues.

The chain links TRBV5-4 to TRBJ2-1; TRBD1 might be the D (5 bases). V dropped 4 bases and J dropped 6 bases, with 14 bases sitting between them. The CDR3 contains 14 residues. Germline V lookup: CDR1 SGHNT, CDR2 YYREEE (reference sequence). The CDR3, as DNA: TGTGCCAGCAGCGTTCTGACAGCTTTCAATGAGCAGTTCTTC. Amino acid sequence: CASSVLTAFNEQFF.

V gene TRBV7-2 combines with J gene TRBJ2-2; D may be TRBD2 (5 bases). V was clipped by 3 bases and J by 2 bases, with 10 bases between them. The CDR3 is made up of 15 amino acids. Per germline, CDR1 SGHTA and CDR2 FQGNSA. CDR3 sequence: CASSFLGVNTGELFF. In DNA form, the CDR3 reads TGTGCCAGCAGCTTTTTGGGAGTCAACACCGGGGAGCTGTTTTTT.

The DNA of the CDR3 is TGTGCCAGCAGCCCCACTGATCCAAGGGAGCAGTTCTTC. As protein: CASSPTDPREQFF. The chain joins TRBV7-2 to TRBJ2-1, with D unclear. Trimming took 5 bases from V and 10 from J, leaving 15 bases between them. The germline CDR1 and CDR2 sequences are SGHTA and FQGNSA. This CDR3 is built from 13 residues.

This clone was seen more than once but under ten times. The chain joins TRBV7-2 to TRBJ1-2; tentative D call: TRBD1 (6 bases). V shed 3 bases and J shed 5 bases, with 16 bases lying between them. The CDR3 length is 15 residues. Germline V gene data show CDR1 as SGHTA and CDR2 as FQGNSA. The CDR3 sequence: CASSFPGVDLYGYTF. CDR3 DNA: TGTGCCAGCAGCTTCCCAGGGGTGGATTTATATGGCTACACCTTC.

The chain has TRBV7-9 and TRBJ1-1; 9 bases match TRBD1. This CDR3 contains 16 residues. Germline trimming cut 5 bases from V and 3 bases from J; bases unmatched to any gene: 10. From germline, CDR1 is SEHNR and CDR2 FQNEAQ (reference sequence). The CDR3 loop reads CASSHRSGQGDTEAFF. The CDR3 DNA reads as TGTGCCAGCAGCCATAGATCGGGACAGGGAGACACTGAAGCTTTCTTT.

In regard to this clone: Other DNA variants within this sample encode the same CDR3. The V and J genes are TRBV30 and TRBJ2-3; 9 positions agree with TRBD1. V gave up 5 bases and J gave up 3 bases; unmatched junction bases: 0. CDR1 GTSNPN and CDR2 SVGIG come from the germline V gene (reference sequence). There are 12 residues in the CDR3. The CDR3 sequence: CAWDRGTDTQYF. The CDR3 DNA is TGTGCCTGGGACAGGGGGACAGATACGCAGTATTTT. The full variable domain, with the rest looked up from reference TRBV30 and TRBJ2-3, is SQTIHQWPATLVQPVGSPLSLECTVEGTSNPNLYWYRQAAGRGLQLLFYSVGIGQISSEVPQNLSASRPQDRQFILSSKKLLLSDSGFYLCAWDRGTDTQYFGPGTRLTVL.

For this clone: Other DNA sequences from this sample encode an identical CDR3 as well. V usage is TRBV11-3 and J usage is TRBJ1-1; possibly TRBD1 for D (5 bases). V lost 5 bases to trimming and J lost 1 base, with 11 bases between them. In germline, CDR1 is SGHNT, CDR2 YENEEA. CDR3 length: 14 amino acids. The CDR3 reads CASSLGGRNTEAFF. DNA of the CDR3: TGTGCCAGCAGCCTCGGGGGTAGGAACACTGAAGCTTTCTTT.

This clone has a handful of counts. V gene TRBV25-1 combines with J gene TRBJ1-5; TRBD1 aligns across 7 bases. In germline, CDR1 is MGHDK, CDR2 SYGVNS. With V trimmed by 4 bases and J by 4 bases, 10 bases remained unmatched. The CDR3 is made up of 16 amino acids. The CDR3 nucleotides read TGTGCCAGCAGTGGGGGGGGACAGTCTCTTAATCAGCCCCAGCATTTT. This sequence encodes CASSGGGQSLNQPQHF. The full variable domain, in which reference TRBV25-1 and TRBJ1-5 provide the parts outside the CDR3, is EADIYQTPRYLVIGTGKKITLECSQTMGHDKMYWYQQDPGMELHLIHYSYGVNSTEKGDLSSESTVSRIRTEHFPLTLESARPSHTSQYLCASSGGGQSLNQPQHFGDGTRLSIL.

A few counts support this clone. CDR3 sequence: CASSLLDRVTEAFF. CDR3 bases: TGTGCCAGCAGCTTACTGGACAGGGTCACTGAAGCTTTCTTT. The chain combines TRBV5-4 with TRBJ1-1; 8 bases align to TRBD1. This CDR3 contains 14 residues. V was clipped by 2 bases and J by 4 bases; unmatched bases: 4. The germline gives CDR1 SGHNT, CDR2 YYREEE (reference sequence).

A note on this clone: Other DNA sequences in this sample translate to the same CDR3. The chain has TRBV7-2 and TRBJ2-3; the D is unclear. The CDR3 has 14 amino acids. Germline V gene lookup returns CDR1 SGHTA and CDR2 FQGNSA. V shed 2 bases and J shed 4 bases, with 10 bases lying between them. CDR3 sequence: CASSLTGGADTQYF. The CDR3, as DNA: TGTGCCAGCAGCTTAACTGGTGGCGCAGATACGCAGTATTTT.

The chain links TRBV7-9 to TRBJ2-2; possible D gene TRBD2, 5 bases. The CDR3 loop spans 14 amino acids. Trimming removed 8 bases from V and 6 bases from J, with 16 bases in between. From germline, CDR1 is SEHNR and CDR2 FQNEAQ (reference sequence). The CDR3 reads CASPFSGQAGELFF. CDR3 bases: TGTGCCAGCCCTTTCAGCGGCCAGGCCGGGGAGCTGTTTTTT.